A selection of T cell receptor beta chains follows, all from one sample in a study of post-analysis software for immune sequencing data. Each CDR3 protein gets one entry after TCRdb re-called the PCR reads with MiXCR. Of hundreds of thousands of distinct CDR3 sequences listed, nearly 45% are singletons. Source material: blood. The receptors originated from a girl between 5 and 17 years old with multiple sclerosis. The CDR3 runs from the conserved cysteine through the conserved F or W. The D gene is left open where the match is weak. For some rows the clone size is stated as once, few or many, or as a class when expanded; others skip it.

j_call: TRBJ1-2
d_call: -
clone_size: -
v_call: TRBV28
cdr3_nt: TGTGCCAGCAGTTTGGGTACGGGACGCCACTATGGCTACACCTTC
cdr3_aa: CASSLGTGRHYGYTF

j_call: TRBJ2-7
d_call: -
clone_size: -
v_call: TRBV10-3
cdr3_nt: TGTGCCATCACAAGGGACACGATTAACTCCTACGAGCAGTACTTC
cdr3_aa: CAITRDTINSYEQYF

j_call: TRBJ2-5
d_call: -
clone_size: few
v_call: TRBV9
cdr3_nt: TGTGCCAGCAGCGTAGGGCCAGGGGATTTGGATGAGCAGTACTTC
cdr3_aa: CASSVGPGDLDEQYF

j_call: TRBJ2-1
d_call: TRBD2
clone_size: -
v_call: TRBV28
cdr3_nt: TGTGCCAGCAGTCATAGAGGGCGGGGGAATGAGCAGTTCTTC
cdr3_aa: CASSHRGRGNEQFF

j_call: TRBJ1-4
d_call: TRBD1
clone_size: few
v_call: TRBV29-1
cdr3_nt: TGCAGCGGGGGACAGGGAGAAAAACTGTTTTTT
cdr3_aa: CSGGQGEKLFF

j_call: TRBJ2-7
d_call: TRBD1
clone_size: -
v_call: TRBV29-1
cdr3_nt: TGCAGCGCCGGGACAGGGAACTACGAGCAGTACTTC
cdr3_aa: CSAGTGNYEQYF

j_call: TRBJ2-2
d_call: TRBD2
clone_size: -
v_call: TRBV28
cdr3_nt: TGTGCCAGCAGCGGGCTAGCGGGAGGCGGCGGGGAGCTGTTTTTT
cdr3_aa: CASSGLAGGGGELFF

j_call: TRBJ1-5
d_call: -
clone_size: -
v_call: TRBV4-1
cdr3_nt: TGCGCCAGCAGCCAACCTTATCAGCCCCAGCATTTT
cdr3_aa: CASSQPYQPQHF

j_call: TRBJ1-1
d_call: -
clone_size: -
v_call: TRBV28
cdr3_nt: TGTGCCAGCAGCGTGGGCCATAGTGAGGCTTTCTTT
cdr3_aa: CASSVGHSEAFF

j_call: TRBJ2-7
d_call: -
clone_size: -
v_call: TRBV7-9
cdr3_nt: TGTGCCAGCAGCCCTAGCGCACCCTACGAGCAGTACTTC
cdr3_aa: CASSPSAPYEQYF

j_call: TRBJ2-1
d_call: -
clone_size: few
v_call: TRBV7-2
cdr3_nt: TGTGCCAGCAGCTTAGGACGGGAATACAATGAGCAGTTCTTC
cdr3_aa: CASSLGREYNEQFF

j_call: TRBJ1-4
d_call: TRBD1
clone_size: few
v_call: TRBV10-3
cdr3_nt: TGTGCCATCGGAGGGGACAGCAATGAAAAACTGTTTTTT
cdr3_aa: CAIGGDSNEKLFF

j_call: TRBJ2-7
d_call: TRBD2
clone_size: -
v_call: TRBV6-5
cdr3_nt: TGTGCCAGCAGTCCCCGGTATTCTAGCGGGAACAACGAGCAGTACTTC
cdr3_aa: CASSPRYSSGNNEQYF

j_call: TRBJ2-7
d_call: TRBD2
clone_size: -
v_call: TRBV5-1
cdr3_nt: TGCGCCAGCAGTCCGGCAGCTAGCGGGAGTAGCGAGCAGTACTTC
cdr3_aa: CASSPAASGSSEQYF

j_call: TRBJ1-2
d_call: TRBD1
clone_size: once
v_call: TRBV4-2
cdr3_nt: TGTGCCAGCAGCCAACGGACAGGGTTTGGCGGCTACACCTTC
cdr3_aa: CASSQRTGFGGYTF

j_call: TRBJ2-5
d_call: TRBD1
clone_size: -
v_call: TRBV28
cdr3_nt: TGTGCCAGCCAGGACAGGCTCCAAGAGACCCAGTACTTC
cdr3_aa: CASQDRLQETQYF

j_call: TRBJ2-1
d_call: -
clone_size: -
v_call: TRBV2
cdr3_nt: TGTGCCAGCAGTGAAGAAAGGGCCGTGGTCAGGGGCAATGAGCAGTTCTTC
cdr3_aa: CASSEERAVVRGNEQFF

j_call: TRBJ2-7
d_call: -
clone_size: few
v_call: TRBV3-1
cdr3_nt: TGTGCCAGCAGCCAAGCCCAAGAAGCCTACGAGCAGTACTTC
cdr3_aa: CASSQAQEAYEQYF

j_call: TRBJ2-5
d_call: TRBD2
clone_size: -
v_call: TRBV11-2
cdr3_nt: TGTGCCAGCAGCTTAGATCTCGGGACTAGCGGCTTACAAGAGACCCAGTACTTC
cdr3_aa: CASSLDLGTSGLQETQYF

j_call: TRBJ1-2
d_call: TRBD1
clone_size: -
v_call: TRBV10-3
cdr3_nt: TGTGCCATCGCCGGGACAGGGCCCTATGGCTACACCTTC
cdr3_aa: CAIAGTGPYGYTF

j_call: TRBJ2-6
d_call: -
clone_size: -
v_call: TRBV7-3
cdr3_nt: TGTGCCAGCAGTGCCGACTATCCGGGACGCTCCTCTGGGGCCAACGTCCTGACTTTC
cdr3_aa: CASSADYPGRSSGANVLTF

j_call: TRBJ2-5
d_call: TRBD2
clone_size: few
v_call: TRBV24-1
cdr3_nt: TGTGCCACCAGTCACCCCAGCGGGACCCAAGAGACCCAGTACTTC
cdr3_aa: CATSHPSGTQETQYF

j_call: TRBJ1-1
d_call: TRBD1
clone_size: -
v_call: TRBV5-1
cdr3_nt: TGCGCCAGCAGCCCCAGACAGGGAGGGTGGATGAACACTGAAGCTTTCTTT
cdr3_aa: CASSPRQGGWMNTEAFF

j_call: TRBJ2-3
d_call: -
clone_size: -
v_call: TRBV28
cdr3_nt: TGTGCCAGCATTCGGGTGAGCACAGATACGCAGTATTTT
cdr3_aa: CASIRVSTDTQYF

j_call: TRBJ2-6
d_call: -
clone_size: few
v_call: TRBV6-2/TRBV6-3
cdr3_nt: TGTGCCAGCGACCGGGGGACGTCTGGGGCCAACGTCCTGACTTTC
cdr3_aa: CASDRGTSGANVLTF

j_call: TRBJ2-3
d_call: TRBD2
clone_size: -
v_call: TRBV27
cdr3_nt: TGTGCCAGCAGTTTATCAGGACTAGCGGGAGGCGGGGCAGATACGCAGTATTTT
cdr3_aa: CASSLSGLAGGGADTQYF

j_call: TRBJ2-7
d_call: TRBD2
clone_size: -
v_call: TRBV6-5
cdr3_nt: TGTGCCAGCAGTTACGCCGCCGGTCTAGCGGGAGATGGTTACGAGCAGTACTTC
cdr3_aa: CASSYAAGLAGDGYEQYF

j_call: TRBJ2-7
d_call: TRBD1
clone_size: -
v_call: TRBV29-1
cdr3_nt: TGCAGCGTTGGCCGGAGGACAGGGACCCTCGAGCAGTACTTC
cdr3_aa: CSVGRRTGTLEQYF

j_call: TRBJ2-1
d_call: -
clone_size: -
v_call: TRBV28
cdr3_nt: TGTGCCAGCAGAACCCCGGGCATCGGTATTTACAATGAGCAGTTCTTC
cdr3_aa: CASRTPGIGIYNEQFF

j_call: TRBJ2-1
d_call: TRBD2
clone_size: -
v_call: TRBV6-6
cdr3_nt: TGTGCCAGCAGTTACTGGGGTTTAGCGGGAGGAGACGATGAGCAGTTCTTC
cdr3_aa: CASSYWGLAGGDDEQFF

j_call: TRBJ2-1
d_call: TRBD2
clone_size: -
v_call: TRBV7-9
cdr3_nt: TGTGCCAGCCTGCCAAGCGGGAGATTCGATGAGCAGTTCTTC
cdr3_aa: CASLPSGRFDEQFF

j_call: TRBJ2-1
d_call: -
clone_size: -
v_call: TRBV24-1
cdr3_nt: TGTGCCACCAGTGACACGAGACAGGGGAATAGCGGGAGCTTATATGAGCAGTTCTTC
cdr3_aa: CATSDTRQGNSGSLYEQFF

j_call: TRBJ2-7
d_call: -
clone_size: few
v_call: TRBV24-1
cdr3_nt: TGTGCCACCCCTCACAAAGGCAGACAAGACTACGAGCAGTACTTC
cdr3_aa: CATPHKGRQDYEQYF

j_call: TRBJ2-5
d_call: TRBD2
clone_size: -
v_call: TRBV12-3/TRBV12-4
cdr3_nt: TGTGCCAGCAGTTTAAGGCCAGCGGGAGGTTTTGAGACCCAGTACTTC
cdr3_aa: CASSLRPAGGFETQYF

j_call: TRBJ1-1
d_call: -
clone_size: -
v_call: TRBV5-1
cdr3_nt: TGCGCCAGCGGATATGGAACTAAAAACACTGAAGCTTTCTTT
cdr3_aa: CASGYGTKNTEAFF

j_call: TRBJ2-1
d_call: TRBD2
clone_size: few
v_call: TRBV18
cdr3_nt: TGTGCCAGCTCACCGCTAGCGGGAGGGGACTACAATGAGCAGTTCTTC
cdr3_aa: CASSPLAGGDYNEQFF

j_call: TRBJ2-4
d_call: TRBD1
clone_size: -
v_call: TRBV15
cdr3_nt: TGTGCCACCAGCAGAGACCCGGGACAGGAATTTTGGGAGCAGTACTTC
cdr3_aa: CATSRDPGQEFWEQYF

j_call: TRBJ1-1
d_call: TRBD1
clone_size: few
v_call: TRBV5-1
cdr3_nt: TGCGCCAGCAGCTTGAGCACAGGGGGGAACACTGAAGCTTTCTTT
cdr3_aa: CASSLSTGGNTEAFF

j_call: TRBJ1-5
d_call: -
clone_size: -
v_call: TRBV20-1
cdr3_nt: TGCAGTGCTACCCAAGGAACAGGATCCCAGGATGGGAATCAGCCCCAGCATTTT
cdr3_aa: CSATQGTGSQDGNQPQHF

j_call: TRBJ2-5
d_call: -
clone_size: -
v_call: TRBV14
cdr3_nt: TGTGCCAGCAGCCTCCGGGACTCGCTTTGGGAGCAGTACTTC
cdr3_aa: CASSLRDSLWEQYF